The 32 T cell receptor beta chains given below trace back to one sample, sequenced in a study of identical twins. TCRdb itself ran the 5' RACE reads through MiXCR, one entry per CDR3 protein. The sample yields about 240,000 distinct CDR3 sequences, roughly an eighth seen once. The sample also formed part of further work on yellow fever vaccine responses in identical twins.

Material: memory (CD45RO+) T cells sorted from blood. The source is a woman aged 18 to 35 in good health.

This clonotype was seen a few times. This chain joins TRBV29-1 and TRBJ2-7; D gene uncertain. Trimming took 4 bases from V and 0 from J, leaving 10 bases between them. Germline V gene data show CDR1 as SQVTM and CDR2 as ANQGSEA. There are 13 residues in the CDR3. CDR3 DNA sequence: TGCAGCGTTGGCCTCACAAACTCCTACGAGCAGTACTTC. Protein sequence: CSVGLTNSYEQYF.

The chain couples TRBV7-2 to TRBJ1-3; weak D call: TRBD1 (6 bases). Between the trimmed V and J ends, which lost 3 bases and 4 bases, there was a span of 13 bases. Germline values: CDR1 SGHTA, CDR2 FQGNSA. This CDR3 region has 15 residues. The chain's CDR3 is CASSFGQQEGNTIYF. The CDR3 nucleotides read TGTGCCAGCAGCTTTGGACAGCAGGAGGGAAACACCATATATTTT.

This clonotype has a count of ten or more. The rearrangement uses TRBV29-1 and TRBJ2-1, with 8 bases identical to TRBD2. V trimming: 5 bases; J trimming: 2 bases; junction bases outside the gene matches: 8. Germline V gene data show CDR1 as SQVTM and CDR2 as ANQGSEA. The CDR3 sequence is 15 residues long. Written as DNA, the CDR3 is TGCAGCGTTAATGCGGGGGGTCTCCCCTACAATGAGCAGTTCTTC. Its translation is CSVNAGGLPYNEQFF.

J is TRBJ2-3 and V is TRBV5-1, with a tentative D call TRBD2 (6 bases). The germline gives CDR1 SGHRS, CDR2 YFSETQ. V dropped 5 bases and J dropped 1 base, with 14 bases sitting between them. The CDR3 has 15 amino acids. The CDR3 sequence is CASRPGTARTDTQYF. The CDR3 DNA reads TGCGCCAGCAGACCCGGGACTGCGCGCACAGATACGCAGTATTTT.

This clonotype was seen repeatedly, ten times or more. This sequence joins TRBV7-2 and TRBJ2-2; D remains unclear. The CDR3 contains 12 residues. Germline V gene sequence: CDR1 SGHTA, CDR2 FQGNSA. The germline V and J ends were trimmed by 5 bases and 6 bases, with 7 bases remaining between them. The CDR3 DNA sequence: TGTGCCAGCAGCCCGCCCCCCGGGGAGCTGTTTTTT. As protein: CASSPPPGELFF. The full variable domain, in which reference TRBV7-2 and TRBJ2-2 provide the parts outside the CDR3, is GAGVSQSPSNKVTEKGKDVELRCDPISGHTALYWYRQSLGQGLEFLIYFQGNSAPDKSGLPSDRFSAERTGGSVSTLTIQRTQQEDSAVYLCASSPPPGELFFGEGSRLTVL.

This clonotype was counted only a few times. The chain uses TRBV4-2 and TRBJ2-1; D is possibly TRBD2 (5 bases). Per the germline V gene, CDR1 is LGHNA and CDR2 is YNFKEQ. V lost 1 base to trimming and J lost 5 bases, with 9 bases between them. The CDR3 runs to 14 residues. The CDR3 DNA reads as TGTGCCAGCAGCCAAGGCGGGCAGAACAATGAGCAGTTCTTC. As protein: CASSQGGQNNEQFF.

Turning to this clonotype: Germline and junction disagree at one end, which may indicate a read error. The chain employs TRBV15 and TRBJ2-1, with 12 positions matching TRBD1. Germline CDR1 reads LNHNV; CDR2 reads YYDKDF (reference sequence). The CDR3 runs 15 residues. For the CDR3, the DNA is TGTGCCACCAGCAGAGGTGGGACAGGGGGCAATGAGCGGTTCTTC. The encoded protein is CATSRGGTGGNERFF.

This clonotype was detected a few times. This sequence joins TRBV20-1 and TRBJ1-1; no clear D gene. CDR1 is DFQATT, CDR2 SNEGSKA, per germline (reference sequence). Trimming took 4 bases from V and 1 from J, leaving 10 bases between them. This CDR3 comprises 13 residues. The CDR3 sequence: CSAISAENTEAFF. CDR3 DNA sequence: TGCAGTGCTATATCTGCGGAGAACACTGAAGCTTTCTTT.

The rearrangement joins TRBV7-9 to TRBJ2-3; D possibly uses TRBD1 or TRBD2 (5 bases each). This CDR3 comprises 14 residues. Germline CDR1 SEHNR, CDR2 FQNEAQ (reference sequence). V lost 5 bases and J lost 2, with 11 bases in between. The CDR3 sequence: CASSLGPTTDTQYF. The CDR3 nucleotides read TGTGCCAGCAGCCTGGGACCAACCACAGATACGCAGTATTTT.

The chain joins TRBV29-1 to TRBJ2-7; no definite D call. The V gene's germline CDR1 is SQVTM and CDR2 ANQGSEA. V lost 7 bases and J lost 3, with 10 bases in between. CDR3 length: 11 residues. The DNA for the CDR3 is TGCAGCGGGCTGACACTCTACGAGCAGTACTTC. It codes for CSGLTLYEQYF.

This clonotype appeared once. This chain joins TRBV28 and TRBJ2-5; the D is unclear. V lost 7 bases to trimming and J lost 5 bases, with 17 bases between them. Germline CDR1 and CDR2: MDHEN and SYDVKM. CDR3 length: 14 amino acids. The CDR3 nucleotides read TGTGCCAGCACTCCCGGGTCTCTTGGGGAGACCCAGTACTTC. Translation gives CASTPGSLGETQYF.

The genes are TRBV4-3 and TRBJ2-1; 8 bases align to TRBD2. CDR1 is LGHNA and CDR2 is YSLEER in the germline V gene. The junction had 6 bases not matched to a gene; V was cut back by 4 bases and J by 4 bases. This CDR3 region has 15 residues. CDR3 nucleotides: TGCGCCAGCAGCCGAGAACTAGCGGCATACAATGAGCAGTTCTTC. Its translation: CASSRELAAYNEQFF.

J is TRBJ1-5 and V is TRBV12-3 or TRBV12-4; D call uncertain. V shed 5 bases and J shed 3 bases, with 14 bases lying between them. The CDR3 has 15 amino acids. CDR3 nucleotides: TGTGCCAGCAGTCCAGCCGCCCTTTTCAATCAGCCCCAGCATTTT. This sequence encodes CASSPAALFNQPQHF.

The chain recombines TRBV5-5 with TRBJ1-4, with 8 bases matching TRBD1. The CDR3 contains 16 residues. V was pared by 3 bases and J by 3 bases, with 7 bases of the junction left unmatched. Germline lookup yields CDR1 SGHKS and CDR2 YYEKEE (reference sequence). CDR3 nucleotides: TGTGCCAGCAGCTCACCGTTGGGACAGGCTAATGAAAAACTGTTTTTT. Translating it yields CASSSPLGQANEKLFF.

CDR3 sequence (DNA): TGTGCCACAAAAACAGGGGGCAGCAATCAGCCCCAGCATTTT. Its translation is CATKTGGSNQPQHF. This rearrangement joins TRBV28 to TRBJ1-5; 9 nucleotides agree with TRBD1. The length of the CDR3 is 14 residues. V shed 10 bases, J shed 1 base, and the junction held 5 bases outside the gene matches. From germline, CDR1 is MDHEN and CDR2 SYDVKM.

J is TRBJ2-2 and V is TRBV29-1; D possibly corresponds to TRBD1 (6 bases). This CDR3 has 13 amino acids. Per germline, CDR1 SQVTM and CDR2 ANQGSEA. V lost 7 bases, J lost 2 bases, and 11 bases lay in between. Here the CDR3 DNA reads TGCAGCGGGGGGCTCAGAAACACCGGGGAGCTGTTTTTT. Its translation is CSGGLRNTGELFF.

This clonotype has just a few counts. The gene calls are TRBV29-1 and TRBJ1-1; D gene ambiguous. The germline V gene has CDR1 SQVTM and CDR2 ANQGSEA. Trimming cost V 4 bases and J 4 bases, with 7 bases left between them. The CDR3 has 11 amino acids. The CDR3 loop reads CSVGTSTEAFF. The CDR3, as DNA: TGCAGCGTTGGTACGAGCACTGAAGCTTTCTTT.

This clonotype was observed a few times. The chain is built from TRBV5-1 and TRBJ2-7; no definite D call. Germline CDR1 is SGHRS and CDR2 is YFSETQ. Trimming shortened V by 4 bases and J by 2 bases, and 10 bases separated the two germline ends. The length of the CDR3 is 13 residues. In DNA, the CDR3 is TGCGCCAGCAGCCCGGACGGAACCTACGAGCAGTACTTC. Its translation is CASSPDGTYEQYF.

The J gene is TRBJ1-1, the V gene TRBV6-2 or TRBV6-3; 7 bases are a match to TRBD1. Trimming removed 3 bases from V and 0 bases from J; junction bases left unmatched: 13. Germline V gives CDR1 MNHEY, CDR2 SVGEGT. This CDR3 is 18 amino acids long. CDR3 region: CASSYGAGGTNMNTEAFF. The CDR3 bases are TGTGCCAGCAGTTATGGGGCAGGGGGTACAAACATGAACACTGAAGCTTTCTTT.

This clonotype was counted ten times or more. V gene TRBV4-3 combines with J gene TRBJ2-1; 11 nucleotides agree with TRBD2. The CDR3 loop spans 17 amino acids. The trim removed 0 bases at V and 8 bases at J, leaving 9 bases unmatched. Germline assignment: CDR1 LGHNA and CDR2 YSLEER. The CDR3, as DNA: TGCGCCAGCAGCCAAGATCCGGTTAGCGGGAGGGCCTATGAGCAGTTCTTC. It specifies CASSQDPVSGRAYEQFF.

This rearrangement joins TRBV5-5 to TRBJ2-4, with TRBD2 as a possible D gene (6 bases). Per germline, CDR1 SGHKS and CDR2 YYEKEE (reference sequence). There are 15 residues in the CDR3. The V end was cut by 0 bases, the J end by 2 bases, with 9 bases between. CDR3 DNA sequence: TGTGCCAGCAGCTTGGATGGAGGGCCCAAAAACATTCAGTACTTC. Protein sequence: CASSLDGGPKNIQYF.

This clonotype was seen many times. The chain employs TRBV20-1 and TRBJ1-2; D gene unclear. Per the germline V gene, CDR1 is DFQATT and CDR2 is SNEGSKA (reference sequence). This CDR3 has 12 residues. V lost 5 bases and J lost 1, with 8 bases in between. CDR3 loop: CSAVHLNYGYTF. In DNA form, the CDR3 reads TGCAGTGCTGTACATCTTAACTATGGCTACACCTTC.

This clonotype occurred a few times. The V gene is TRBV5-1, the J gene TRBJ2-2; 8 positions match TRBD2. This CDR3 spans 17 amino acids. From germline, CDR1 is SGHRS and CDR2 YFSETQ. J lost 1 base, V lost 0 bases, and 5 bases had no gene match. CDR3 coding DNA: TGCGCCAGCAGCTTGGCAGCGGGGGCACTGAACACCGGGGAGCTGTTTTTT. The encoded protein is CASSLAAGALNTGELFF.

A few counts support this clonotype. The chain joins TRBV7-8 to TRBJ2-2, with D unclear. This CDR3 is built from 15 residues. V dropped 1 base and J dropped 9 bases, with 15 bases sitting between them. In germline, CDR1 is SGHVS, CDR2 FQNEAQ. The CDR3 reads CASSLGHGTMRELFF. Written as DNA, the CDR3 is TGTGCCAGCAGCTTAGGACACGGAACTATGAGGGAGCTGTTTTTT.

The rearrangement joins TRBV4-3 to TRBJ1-1; the D is unclear. The CDR3 has 14 amino acids. Germline values: CDR1 LGHNA, CDR2 YSLEER. The germline V and J ends were trimmed by 2 bases and 4 bases, with 11 bases remaining between them. The CDR3 is CASSQLGAGTEAFF. CDR3 DNA sequence: TGCGCCAGCAGCCAATTAGGTGCTGGCACTGAAGCTTTCTTT.

V and J are TRBV27 and TRBJ2-3, with 7 positions matching TRBD2. Germline assignment: CDR1 MNHEY and CDR2 SMNVEV (reference sequence). Trimming at V came to 6 bases and at J to 0 bases, leaving 9 bases not matched to a gene. This CDR3 contains 16 residues. The CDR3 coding sequence is TGTGCCAGCAGCCGTGCTAGCGGAGGAAGCACAGATACGCAGTATTTT. As protein: CASSRASGGSTDTQYF.

In this sample, this clonotype turned up many times. The chain carries TRBV20-1 and TRBJ2-3, with TRBD2 identical over 14 bases. Losses at the gene ends were 5 bases for V and 7 bases for J; bases not matched to a gene: 8. The CDR3 extends over 15 amino acids. CDR1 and CDR2 (germline): DFQATT, SNEGSKA (reference sequence). The DNA of the CDR3 is TGCAGTGCTGCCCAGACTAGCGGGGGGGCGAATACGCAGTATTTT. Protein sequence: CSAAQTSGGANTQYF.

This clonotype was observed a few times. V is TRBV29-1 and J is TRBJ2-7; TRBD2 agrees at 8 bases. Trimming took 7 bases from V and 4 from J; bases not matched to a gene: 12. This CDR3 region has 14 residues. CDR1 SQVTM and CDR2 ANQGSEA come from the germline V gene. CDR3 bases: TGCAGCGCACTAGCGGTCGGGATGTTGTACGAGCAGTACTTC. Translating it yields CSALAVGMLYEQYF.

The chain joins TRBV6-5 to TRBJ2-7; 11 bases are shared with TRBD1. The V segment lost 7 bases and the J segment 4 bases; nucleotides outside the gene matches: 6. There are 14 residues in the CDR3. Germline CDR1 MNHEY, CDR2 SVGAGI. In DNA form, the CDR3 reads TGTGCCAGCAATTTCGGACAGGGGGCTTACGAGCAGTACTTC. Protein: CASNFGQGAYEQYF.

This clonotype has more than one count but fewer than ten. The genes are TRBV28 and TRBJ1-4; 7 bases line up with TRBD1. V shed 6 bases and J 6 bases; nucleotides not matched to a gene: 7. The CDR3 runs to 14 residues. Germline CDR1 MDHEN, CDR2 SYDVKM. The CDR3 is CASRGDRAYEKLFF. CDR3 DNA sequence: TGTGCCAGCAGGGGAGACAGGGCTTATGAAAAACTGTTTTTT.

V usage is TRBV11-2 and J usage is TRBJ2-3; 8 nucleotides agree with TRBD2. The junction had 8 bases not matched to a gene; V was cut back by 5 bases and J by 1 base. Germline V gene sequence: CDR1 SGHAT, CDR2 FQNNGV. The CDR3 totals 16 residues. The CDR3 reads CASSPLTSAGTDTQYF. The CDR3 DNA follows: TGTGCCAGCAGCCCCCTGACTAGCGCGGGCACAGATACGCAGTATTTT.

The chain couples TRBV12-5 to TRBJ1-2; D not certain. Germline CDR1 and CDR2: LGHNT and FRNRAP. The CDR3 extends over 14 amino acids. V was pared by 1 base and J by 9 bases, with 15 bases between. CDR3 coding DNA: TGTGCTAGTGGTTTGGCACTCCTACCCGGGAGCTACACCTTC. Residues: CASGLALLPGSYTF.